This entry lists 16 T cell receptor beta chains sequenced from one sample in a study of control samples from healthy donors and cancer patients. TCRdb's copy holds only in-frame clones and misses some; the assay was immunoSEQ multiplex PCR. The data show roughly 130,000 clones, with 85% to 95% seen just once and roughly 4% held by the top ten. Sequencing was carried out using blood. These receptors came from a man younger than 45 in good health.

In DNA form, the CDR3 reads TGTGCCAGCAGCGTAGGAAGGGTAAATCATGGCTACACCTTC. Translation: CASSVGRVNHGYTF. V and J are TRBV9 and TRBJ1-2; D gene uncertain. The CDR3 runs to 14 residues. CDR1 is SGDLS and CDR2 is YYNGEE in the germline V gene. V was clipped by 0 bases and J by 6 bases, with 12 bases between them.

This clone was observed a single time. This rearrangement joins TRBV6-4 to TRBJ1-5; 8 nucleotides agree with TRBD1. From germline, CDR1 is MRHNA and CDR2 SNTAGT. The ends lost 3 bases at V and 4 bases at J; junction bases unmatched: 2. The CDR3 is made up of 14 amino acids. The CDR3, as DNA: TGTGCCAGCAGTGAGACAGGGGAGAATCAGCCCCAGCATTTT. Amino acids: CASSETGENQPQHF.

A single count supports this clone. The chain has TRBV7-3 and TRBJ2-5; 7 bases match TRBD1. J gave up 5 bases and V 5 bases, and 5 bases lay outside the gene matches. The CDR3 extends over 13 amino acids. Per germline, CDR1 SGHTA and CDR2 FQGTGA. CDR3 loop: CASSRQGRETQYF. The CDR3 DNA sequence: TGTGCCAGCAGCCGACAGGGAAGGGAGACCCAGTACTTC.

The CDR3 protein is CASRETGNTEAFF. CDR3 nucleotides: TGTGCCAGCAGGGAGACAGGGAACACTGAAGCTTTCTTT. The chain links TRBV7-2 to TRBJ1-1; D may be TRBD1 (6 bases). This CDR3 is 13 amino acids long. V was cut by 6 bases and J by 1 base, with 9 bases left in between. The germline V gene has CDR1 SGHTA and CDR2 FQGNSA.

The rearrangement links TRBV19 to TRBJ1-1; no reliable D call. Germline CDR1 is LNHDA and CDR2 is SQIVND (reference sequence). The ends were cut back, 6 bases at V and 0 bases at J, with 11 bases in the middle. CDR3 size: 14 residues. CDR3: CASSLGGMNTEAFF. The CDR3 bases are TGTGCCAGTAGCCTCGGAGGGATGAACACTGAAGCTTTCTTT.

V is TRBV6-2 or TRBV6-3 and J is TRBJ2-7, with 7 bases aligning to TRBD1. The germline CDR1 and CDR2 sequences are MNHEY and SVGEGT. Trimming removed 5 bases from V and 1 base from J; junction bases left unmatched: 5. This CDR3 comprises 14 residues. The CDR3 region has the DNA TGTGCCAGCAGTACCCCGGGACAGTCCTACGAGCAGTACTTC. This codes for CASSTPGQSYEQYF.

The rearrangement links TRBV30 to TRBJ1-2, with 8 bases lining up with TRBD1. Trimming took 4 bases from V and 4 from J; bases not matched to a gene: 5. Per the germline V gene, CDR1 is GTSNPN and CDR2 is SVGIG (reference sequence). The CDR3 is made up of 13 amino acids. CDR3 loop: CAWTSGTGYGYTF. In DNA, the CDR3 is TGTGCCTGGACGAGTGGGACAGGCTATGGCTACACCTTC.

This CDR3 is CASSLLLGREIYEQYF. The CDR3 coding sequence is TGTGCCAGCAGTTTATTGCTCGGGAGGGAAATTTACGAGCAGTACTTC. The rearrangement links TRBV27 to TRBJ2-7; 8 nucleotides line up with TRBD2. Looked up from germline, CDR1 is MNHEY and CDR2 is SMNVEV (reference sequence). The CDR3 is 16 residues long. Unmatched junction bases numbered 9, after V lost 1 base and J lost 4 bases.

This chain connects TRBV3-1 (or the pseudogene TRBV3-2) to TRBJ1-5; D not resolved. The V gene's germline CDR1 is LGHDT and CDR2 YNNKEL (reference sequence). Trimming removed 0 bases at V and 9 bases at J, with 9 bases between. This CDR3 has 13 amino acids. The CDR3 sequence is CASSQDRQRPQHF. CDR3 sequence (DNA): TGTGCCAGCAGCCAAGATCGACAAAGGCCCCAGCATTTT.

CDR3 nucleotides: TGTGCCAGCAGTCAACGACAGGTGGGCTATGGCTACACCTTC. This gives the protein CASSQRQVGYGYTF. The V call is TRBV27, the J call TRBJ1-2; TRBD1 is a possible D gene (6 bases). Between the trimmed V and J ends, which lost 5 bases and 4 bases, there was a span of 14 bases. Germline values: CDR1 MNHEY, CDR2 SMNVEV (reference sequence). This CDR3 spans 14 amino acids.

This rearrangement joins TRBV14 to TRBJ2-1; D is ambiguous. This CDR3 spans 15 amino acids. Germline loops: CDR1 SGHDN, CDR2 FVKESK. The V end was cut by 0 bases, the J end by 4 bases, with 10 bases between. The CDR3 loop reads CASSQDGRPYNEQFF. CDR3 bases: TGTGCCAGCAGCCAAGATGGTCGGCCTTACAATGAGCAGTTCTTC.

The V and J genes are TRBV10-3 and TRBJ1-1; tentatively, D is TRBD1 (5 bases). The V gene lost 11 bases and the J gene lost 2 bases, with 15 bases spanning the gap. CDR1 ENHRY and CDR2 SYGVKD come from the germline V gene. This CDR3 region has 13 residues. CDR3 sequence (DNA): TGTGCCGCCCAATGGGGGACTAACACTGAAGCTTTCTTT. Translated, it gives CAAQWGTNTEAFF.

This chain connects TRBV7-6 to TRBJ2-6, with D unresolved. The germline V and J ends were trimmed by 1 base and 0 bases, with 10 bases remaining between them. The CDR3 is 17 amino acids. CDR1 is SGHVS and CDR2 is FNYEAQ in the germline V gene. The CDR3 DNA reads as TGTGCCAGCAGCTTAGGCCGACGGTACTCTGGGGCCAACGTCCTGACTTTC. Its protein is CASSLGRRYSGANVLTF.

The gene calls are TRBV6-5 and TRBJ2-7, with D possibly TRBD2 on 7 matching bases. V was cut by 6 bases and J by 1 base, with 16 bases left in between. This CDR3 has 15 residues. CDR1 and CDR2 from the germline V gene are MNHEY and SVGAGI. CDR3 bases: TGTGCCAGCAGGACCGGGGGAGGGGGGTCCTACGAGCAGTACTTC. It specifies CASRTGGGGSYEQYF.

The chain joins TRBV12-3 or TRBV12-4 to TRBJ2-7, with 9 bases lining up with TRBD1. The trim removed 6 bases at V and 3 bases at J, leaving 3 bases unmatched. CDR3 length: 13 amino acids. This CDR3 reads CASSPGQGYEQYF. The CDR3 DNA reads TGTGCCAGCAGCCCGGGACAGGGCTACGAGCAGTACTTC.

The V call is TRBV10-3, the J call TRBJ2-7; perhaps TRBD1 as D (5 bases). This CDR3 region has 14 residues. With 4 bases removed from V and 1 base from J, the gap between germline ends came to 11 bases. CDR1 and CDR2 (germline): ENHRY, SYGVKD. The CDR3 spells CAISVQGNSYEQYF. The CDR3, as DNA: TGTGCCATCAGTGTCCAGGGAAATTCCTACGAGCAGTACTTC.